This T cell receptor (beta chain) was identified during a study of technical replicates of blood from a few donors. Assay used: immunoSEQ multiplex PCR; TCRdb lists only in-frame clones, some missing. Of 53,000 or so clones in the sample, 90% to 95% were seen once. This CDR3 contains 13 residues. V lost 5 bases and J lost 4, with 11 bases in between. The germline V gene has CDR1 MDHEN and CDR2 SYDVKM. The origin of this receptor is a human donor in good health. Some clones in this sample may be carry-over from other donors' samples. The sequenced material came from PBMCs. The gene calls are TRBV28 and TRBJ1-2; D remains unclear. CDR3 residues: CASSLQAAYGYTF. The CDR3 nucleotides read TGTGCCAGCAGTCTGCAAGCGGCCTATGGCTACACCTTC.